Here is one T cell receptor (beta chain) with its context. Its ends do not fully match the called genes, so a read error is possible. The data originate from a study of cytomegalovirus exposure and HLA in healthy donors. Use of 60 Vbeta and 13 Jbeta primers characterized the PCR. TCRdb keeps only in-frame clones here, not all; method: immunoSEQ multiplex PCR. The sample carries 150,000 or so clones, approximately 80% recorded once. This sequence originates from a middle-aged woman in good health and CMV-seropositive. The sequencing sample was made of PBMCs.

The CDR3 DNA sequence: TGTGCCAGCAGCTTAGATAGGGTCGGGGAACTGTTTTTT. It translates to CASSLDRVGELFF. The V and J genes are TRBV7-6 and TRBJ2-2; TRBD2 might be the D (5 bases). This CDR3 has 13 residues. Germline V gene lookup returns CDR1 SGHVS and CDR2 FNYEAQ.